These 21 T cell receptor beta chains originate from one sample sequenced in a study of brain T cells in children with intractable seizures. Assay: immunoSEQ multiplex PCR; the TCRdb copy retains only in-frame clones and omits some. The sample holds fewer than 50,000 clones, around 90% seen once. The sequencing here drew on peripheral blood, taken at surgery. Every receptor here comes from a girl aged 2 to 9 with tuberous sclerosis and intractable seizures.

The chain joins TRBV6-5 to TRBJ2-5; weak D call: TRBD1 (5 bases). Germline assignment: CDR1 MNHEY and CDR2 SVGAGI. V was shortened by 7 bases and J by 2 bases, with 17 bases between the two germline ends. The CDR3 covers 15 residues. CDR3 region: CASTQMDTGQETQYF. The CDR3 DNA reads TGTGCCAGCACTCAGATGGACACCGGTCAAGAGACCCAGTACTTC.

The V and J genes are TRBV15 and TRBJ1-6; D is ambiguous. In germline, CDR1 is LNHNV, CDR2 YYDKDF (reference sequence). V lost 6 bases and J lost 7, with 7 bases in between. The CDR3 loop spans 12 amino acids. CDR3 loop: CATRSANSPLHF. In DNA form, the CDR3 reads TGTGCCACCAGGTCTGCAAATTCACCCCTCCACTTT.

The V and J genes are TRBV24-1 and TRBJ2-7; D might be TRBD1 (6 bases). The germline CDR1 and CDR2 sequences are KGHDR and SFDVKD. The CDR3 has 13 residues. The CDR3 region has the DNA TGTCAACCCACCCCGCAGGGGCCCTACGAGCAGTACGTC. It translates to CQPTPQGPYEQYV.

The chain couples TRBV18 to TRBJ1-3; D is unclear. Germline V gene sequence: CDR1 KGHSH, CDR2 LQKENI. The CDR3 is made up of 16 amino acids. With 5 bases removed from V and 2 bases from J, the gap between germline ends came to 16 bases. CDR3 bases: TGTGCCAGCTCAGCAGGAACAGTGCCCGCTGGAAACACCATATATTTT. This translates into CASSAGTVPAGNTIYF.

The chain is built from TRBV30 and TRBJ1-6; D uncertain. The germline V gene encodes CDR1 GTSNPN and CDR2 SVGIG (reference sequence). The CDR3 spans 12 residues. V lost 4 bases to trimming and J lost 7 bases, with 8 bases between them. CDR3 nucleotide sequence: TGTGCCTGGAAAGGGTACAATTCACCCCTCCACTTT. Its protein is CAWKGYNSPLHF.

This clone was observed once. The chain employs TRBV5-1 and TRBJ2-7; D is perhaps TRBD1 (6 bases). CDR1 and CDR2 (germline): SGHRS, YFSETQ. The length of the CDR3 is 14 residues. V was shortened by 7 bases and J by 6 bases, with 20 bases between the two germline ends. The CDR3 nucleotides are TGCGCCAGCGGCTCCCAGGGGAACCCAGGCGAGCAGTACTTC. Its translation: CASGSQGNPGEQYF. Drawing the rest from reference TRBV5-1 and TRBJ2-7, the complete variable domain is KAGVTQTPRYLIKTRGQQVTLSCSPISGHRSVSWYQQTPGQGLQFLFEYFSETQRNKGNFPGRFSGRQFSNSRSEMNVSTLELGDSALYLCASGSQGNPGEQYFGPGTRLTVT.

This chain links TRBV27 with TRBJ2-5, with D possibly being TRBD1 (5 bases). CDR1 and CDR2 (germline): MNHEY, SMNVEV (reference sequence). Trimming shortened V by 2 bases and J by 4 bases, and 5 bases separated the two germline ends. The CDR3 runs to 12 residues. The CDR3 sequence: CASSLRGETQYF. The CDR3 DNA sequence: TGTGCCAGCAGTTTAAGGGGAGAGACCCAGTACTTC.

The chain has TRBV5-1 and TRBJ1-1; the D gene is possibly TRBD1 (5 bases). The germline CDR1 and CDR2 sequences are SGHRS and YFSETQ. CDR3 size: 16 residues. The ends were cut back, 0 bases at V and 4 bases at J, with 16 bases in the middle. The CDR3 bases are TGCGCCAGCAGCTTGGAGTTGATCGGGGCTGGCACTGAAGCTTTCTTT. It translates to CASSLELIGAGTEAFF.

This clone appeared a few times. The genes are TRBV19 and TRBJ2-1; 7 bases line up with TRBD2. Trimming cost V 1 base and J 3 bases; bases outside gene matches: 3. Germline-derived CDR1 and CDR2 are LNHDA and SQIVND (reference sequence). The CDR3 sequence is 15 residues long. The CDR3 spells CASSIATGGYNEQFF. CDR3 coding DNA: TGTGCCAGTAGTATAGCAACGGGGGGCTACAATGAGCAGTTCTTC.

This CDR3 is CASSPTIHVDNSPLHF. For the CDR3, the DNA is TGTGCCAGCAGCCCCACCATACACGTTGATAATTCACCCCTCCACTTT. The J gene is TRBJ1-6, the V gene TRBV9; D is ambiguous. This CDR3 contains 16 residues. Trimming took 4 bases from V and 5 from J, leaving 16 bases between them. Germline V CDR1 and CDR2: SGDLS, YYNGEE.

The rearrangement joins TRBV15 to TRBJ1-2, with a possible D match to TRBD1 (6 bases). The V gene's germline CDR1 is LNHNV and CDR2 YYDKDF (reference sequence). Trimming removed 8 bases at V and 3 bases at J, with 10 bases between. This CDR3 is built from 12 residues. The CDR3 coding sequence is TGTGCCACCTATGGACAGTACTATGGCTACACCTTC. Its protein product is CATYGQYYGYTF. The variable domain in full, with the rest retrieved from reference TRBV15 and TRBJ1-2, is DAMVIQNPRYQVTQFGKPVTLSCSQTLNHNVMYWYQQKSSQAPKLLFHYYDKDFNNEADTPDNFQSRRPNTSFCFLDIRSPGLGDTAMYLCATYGQYYGYTFGSGTRLTVV.

This chain connects TRBV6-5 to TRBJ2-7; D is perhaps TRBD2 (6 bases). This CDR3 contains 13 residues. V was clipped by 2 bases and J by 7 bases, with 12 bases between them. The germline V gene encodes CDR1 MNHEY and CDR2 SVGAGI. The CDR3, as DNA: TGTGCCAGCAGTTACGTGGTAGGAGGGGAGCAGTACGTC. Protein: CASSYVVGGEQYV.

The genes are TRBV24-1 and TRBJ2-7; 12 bases align to TRBD1. V shed 3 bases and J 2 bases; nucleotides not matched to a gene: 7. This CDR3 spans 17 amino acids. Germline V gene lookup returns CDR1 KGHDR and CDR2 SFDVKD. Here the CDR3 reads CATSDTPGTGGTYEQYF. CDR3 in DNA: TGTGCCACCAGTGATACGCCCGGGACAGGGGGCACCTACGAGCAGTACTTC.

The chain carries TRBV30 and TRBJ2-7; 10 bases match TRBD1. Germline V lookup: CDR1 GTSNPN, CDR2 SVGIG (reference sequence). V lost 3 bases, J lost 6 bases, and 8 bases stayed unmatched. CDR3 length: 14 amino acids. CDR3 in DNA: TGTGCCTGGAGGACAGGGGGCGCAACGACCGAGCAGTACTTC. Translation: CAWRTGGATTEQYF.

The chain is built from TRBV5-3 and TRBJ1-5; D perhaps matches TRBD1 (5 bases). TRBV5-3 belongs to the ORF category, with a function that is uncertain. The CDR3 extends over 18 amino acids. V was cut by 4 bases and J by 2 bases, with 22 bases left in between. CDR3 coding DNA: TGTGCCAGAAGCGCAATACCGGGACTCAAAGGGGGCAATCAGCCCCAGCATTTT. Translation gives CARSAIPGLKGGNQPQHF.

V is TRBV9 and J is TRBJ2-7; 9 bases map to TRBD2. The J segment lost 3 bases and the V segment lost 4 bases, leaving 20 bases of the junction unmatched. From germline, CDR1 is SGDLS and CDR2 YYNGEE. The CDR3 has 19 residues. The CDR3 reads CASSRGVRKSSGDYYEQYF. CDR3 sequence (DNA): TGTGCCAGCAGCCGCGGGGTAAGGAAATCTAGCGGGGACTACTACGAGCAGTACTTC.

This rearrangement joins TRBV5-1 to TRBJ1-4; no reliable D call. The CDR3 spans 13 residues. Between the trimmed V and J ends, which lost 7 bases and 8 bases, there was a span of 15 bases. CDR1 SGHRS and CDR2 YFSETQ come from the germline V gene. The CDR3 loop is CASGWETSEKLFF. The DNA of the CDR3 is TGCGCCAGCGGCTGGGAGACAAGCGAAAAACTGTTTTTT.

The gene calls are TRBV1 and TRBJ1-1. TRBV1 is classified as a pseudogene. The CDR3 length is 15 residues. CDR3 residues: CTSSQDRQTNTEAFF. The CDR3 DNA follows: TGCACCAGCAGCCAAGATCGTCAGACGAACACTGAAGCTTTCTTT.

The J gene is TRBJ2-2, the V gene TRBV27; tentatively, D is TRBD1 (6 bases). The CDR3 length is 13 residues. V was pared by 6 bases and J by 7 bases, with 12 bases between. Germline V gene data show CDR1 as MNHEY and CDR2 as SMNVEV (reference sequence). CDR3 sequence: CASRTQGNGELFF. The CDR3 DNA reads as TGTGCCAGCAGAACGCAGGGGAACGGGGAGCTGTTTTTT.

The chain uses TRBV15 and TRBJ2-7; D is uncertain. This CDR3 contains 12 residues. Deletions cut 0 bases from V and 5 bases from J, with 5 bases between. Germline V CDR1 and CDR2: LNHNV, YYDKDF (reference sequence). The CDR3 DNA reads as TGTGCCACCAGCAGAGACAGGCACGAGCAGTACGTC. Its translation: CATSRDRHEQYV.

The chain has TRBV27 and TRBJ2-5; perhaps TRBD2 as D (6 bases). The CDR3 is 15 amino acids. V lost 5 bases and J 5 bases, leaving 18 bases between the germline ends. Germline V lookup: CDR1 MNHEY, CDR2 SMNVEV (reference sequence). The CDR3 DNA reads as TGTGCCAGCAGTCTTACGCCGGGGGATGGGGAGACCCAGTACTTC. Amino acids: CASSLTPGDGETQYF.